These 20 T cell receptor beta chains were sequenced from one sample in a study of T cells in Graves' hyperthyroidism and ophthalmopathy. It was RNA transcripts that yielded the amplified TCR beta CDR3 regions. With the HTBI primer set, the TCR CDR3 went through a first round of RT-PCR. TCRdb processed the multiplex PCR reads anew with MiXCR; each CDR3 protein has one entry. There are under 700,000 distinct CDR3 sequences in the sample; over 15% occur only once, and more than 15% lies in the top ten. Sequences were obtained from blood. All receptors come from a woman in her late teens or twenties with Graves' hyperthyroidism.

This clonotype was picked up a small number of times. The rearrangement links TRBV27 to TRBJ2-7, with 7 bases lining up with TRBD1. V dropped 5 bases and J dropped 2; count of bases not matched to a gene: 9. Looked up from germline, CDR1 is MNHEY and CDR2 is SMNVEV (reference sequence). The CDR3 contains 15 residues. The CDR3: CASSLQWDSTYEQYF. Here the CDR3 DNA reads TGTGCCAGCAGTCTTCAATGGGACAGCACCTACGAGCAGTACTTC.

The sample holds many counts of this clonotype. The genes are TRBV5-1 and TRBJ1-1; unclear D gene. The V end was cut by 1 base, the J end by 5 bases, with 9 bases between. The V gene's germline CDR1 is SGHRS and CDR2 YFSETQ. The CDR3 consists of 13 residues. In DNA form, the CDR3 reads TGCGCCAGCAGCTTGTCCGGTGTTACTGAAGCTTTCTTT. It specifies CASSLSGVTEAFF.

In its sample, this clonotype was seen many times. DNA for the CDR3: TGTGCCAGCCTATTGGGGCGGGCCGAGTCTTACAATGAGCAGTTCTTC. Its translation is CASLLGRAESYNEQFF. The chain has TRBV11-2 and TRBJ2-1; D is tentatively TRBD1 or TRBD2 (5 bases each). The CDR3 is 16 amino acids. CDR1 and CDR2 from the germline V gene are SGHAT and FQNNGV. V was pared by 8 bases and J by 4 bases, with 21 bases between.

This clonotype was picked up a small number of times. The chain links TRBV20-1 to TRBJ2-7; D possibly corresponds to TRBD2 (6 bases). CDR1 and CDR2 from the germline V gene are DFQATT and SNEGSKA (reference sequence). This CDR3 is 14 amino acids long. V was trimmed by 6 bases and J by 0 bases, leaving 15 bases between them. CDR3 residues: CSAAGGGSSYEQYF. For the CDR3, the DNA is TGCAGTGCCGCGGGCGGAGGGAGCTCCTACGAGCAGTACTTC.

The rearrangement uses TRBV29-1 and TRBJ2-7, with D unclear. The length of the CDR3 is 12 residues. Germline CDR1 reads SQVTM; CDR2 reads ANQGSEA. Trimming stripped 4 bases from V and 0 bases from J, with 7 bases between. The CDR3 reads CSVATSSYEQYF. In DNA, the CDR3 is TGCAGCGTTGCGACATCCTCCTACGAGCAGTACTTC.

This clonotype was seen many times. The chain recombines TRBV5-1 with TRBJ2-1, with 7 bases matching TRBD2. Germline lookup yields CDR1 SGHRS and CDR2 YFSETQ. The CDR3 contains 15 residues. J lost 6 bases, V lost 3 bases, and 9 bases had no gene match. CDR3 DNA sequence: TGCGCCAGCAGCTCGGCGGGAGATCCGGTCAATGAGCAGTTCTTC. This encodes CASSSAGDPVNEQFF.

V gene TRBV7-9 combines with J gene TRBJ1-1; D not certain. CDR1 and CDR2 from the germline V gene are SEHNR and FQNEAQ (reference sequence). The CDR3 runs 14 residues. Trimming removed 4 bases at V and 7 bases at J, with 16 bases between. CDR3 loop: CASSSDPQRFEAFF. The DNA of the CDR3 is TGTGCCAGCAGCTCAGACCCCCAACGGTTTGAAGCTTTCTTT.

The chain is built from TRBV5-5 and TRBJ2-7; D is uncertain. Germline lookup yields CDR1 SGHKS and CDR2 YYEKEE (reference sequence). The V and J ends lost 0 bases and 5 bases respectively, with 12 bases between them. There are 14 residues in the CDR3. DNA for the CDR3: TGTGCCAGCAGCTTGGGCCACCCCGGCGACGAGCAGTACTTC. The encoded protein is CASSLGHPGDEQYF. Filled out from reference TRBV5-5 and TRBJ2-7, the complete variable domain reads DAGVTQSPTHLIKTRGQQVTLRCSPISGHKSVSWYQQVLGQGPQFIFQYYEKEERGRGNFPDRFSARQFPNYSSELNVNALLLGDSALYLCASSLGHPGDEQYFGPGTRLTVT.

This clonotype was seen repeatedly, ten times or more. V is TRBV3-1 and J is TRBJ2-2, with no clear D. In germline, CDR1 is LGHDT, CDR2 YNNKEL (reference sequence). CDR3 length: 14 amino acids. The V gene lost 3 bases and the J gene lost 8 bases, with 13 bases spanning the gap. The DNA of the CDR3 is TGTGCCAGCAGCCATGCCCAGACCGCGGGGGAGCTGTTTTTT. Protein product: CASSHAQTAGELFF.

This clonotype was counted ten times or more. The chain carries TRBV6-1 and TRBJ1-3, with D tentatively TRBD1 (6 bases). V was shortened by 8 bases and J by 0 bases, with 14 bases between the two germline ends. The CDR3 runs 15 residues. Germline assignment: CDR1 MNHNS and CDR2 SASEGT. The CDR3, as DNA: TGTGCCAGCGGAACGGGACACCTCTCTGGAAACACCATATATTTT. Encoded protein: CASGTGHLSGNTIYF.

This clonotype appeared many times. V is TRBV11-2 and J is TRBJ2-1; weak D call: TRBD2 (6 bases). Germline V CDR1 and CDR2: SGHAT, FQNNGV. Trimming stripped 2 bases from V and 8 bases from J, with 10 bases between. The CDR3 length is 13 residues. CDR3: CASSLWGGDEQFF. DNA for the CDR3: TGTGCCAGCAGCTTATGGGGAGGCGATGAGCAGTTCTTC. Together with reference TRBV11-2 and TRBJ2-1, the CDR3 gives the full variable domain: EAGVAQSPRYKIIEKRQSVAFWCNPISGHATLYWYQQILGQGPKLLIQFQNNGVVDDSQLPKDRFSAERLKGVDSTLKIQPAKLEDSAVYLCASSLWGGDEQFFGPGTRLTVL.

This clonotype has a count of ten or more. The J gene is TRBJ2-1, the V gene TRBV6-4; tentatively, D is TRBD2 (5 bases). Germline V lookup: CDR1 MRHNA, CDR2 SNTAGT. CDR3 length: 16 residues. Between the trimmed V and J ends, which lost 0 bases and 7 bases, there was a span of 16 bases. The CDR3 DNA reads TGTGCCAGCAGTGACTCGAGTGGAGACCCGGGGAATGAGCAGTTCTTC. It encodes CASSDSSGDPGNEQFF.

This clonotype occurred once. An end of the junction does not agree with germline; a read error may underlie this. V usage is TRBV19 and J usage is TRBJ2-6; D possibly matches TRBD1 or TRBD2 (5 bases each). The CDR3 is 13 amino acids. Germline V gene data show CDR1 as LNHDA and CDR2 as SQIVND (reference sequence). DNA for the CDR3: TGTGCCAGTAGTTCCTCAGTTGGGGGACCCACTGACTTC. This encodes CASSSSVGGPTDF. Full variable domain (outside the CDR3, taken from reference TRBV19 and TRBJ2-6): DGGITQSPKYLFRKEGQNVTLSCEQNLNHDAMYWYRQDPGQGLRLIYYSQIVNDFQKGDIAEGYSVSREKKESFPLTVTSAQKNPTAFYLCASSSSVGGPTDFGAGSRLTVL.

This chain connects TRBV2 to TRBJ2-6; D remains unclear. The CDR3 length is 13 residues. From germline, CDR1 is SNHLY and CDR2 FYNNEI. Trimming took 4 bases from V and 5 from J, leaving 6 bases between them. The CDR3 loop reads CASSGGRANVLTF. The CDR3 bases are TGTGCCAGCAGTGGGGGAAGGGCCAACGTCCTGACTTTC.

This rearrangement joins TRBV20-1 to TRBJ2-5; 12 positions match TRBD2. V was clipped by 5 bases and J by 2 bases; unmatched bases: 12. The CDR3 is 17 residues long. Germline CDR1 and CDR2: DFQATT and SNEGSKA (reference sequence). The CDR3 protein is CSAAPGLAGVGQETQYF. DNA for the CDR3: TGCAGTGCTGCGCCGGGACTAGCGGGTGTGGGGCAAGAGACCCAGTACTTC.

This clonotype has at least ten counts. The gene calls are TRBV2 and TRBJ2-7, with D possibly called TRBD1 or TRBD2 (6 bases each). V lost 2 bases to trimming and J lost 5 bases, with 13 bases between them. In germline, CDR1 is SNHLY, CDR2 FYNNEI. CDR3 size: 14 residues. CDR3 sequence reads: CASSEIEGEDEQYF. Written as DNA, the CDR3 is TGTGCCAGCAGTGAAATAGAGGGGGAGGACGAGCAGTACTTC.

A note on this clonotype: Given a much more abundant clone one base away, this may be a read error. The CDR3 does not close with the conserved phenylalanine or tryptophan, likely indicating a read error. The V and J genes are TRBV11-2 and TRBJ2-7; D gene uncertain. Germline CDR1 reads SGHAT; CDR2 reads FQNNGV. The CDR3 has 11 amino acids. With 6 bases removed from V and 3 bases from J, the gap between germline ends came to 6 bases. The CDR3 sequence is CASRLYYEQYL. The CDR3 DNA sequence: TGTGCCAGCAGACTCTACTACGAGCAGTACCTC.

The CDR3, as DNA: TGTGCCAGCAGCGGCCGGGATCCCAGACGGGTAGAAAAACTGTTTTTT. Protein sequence: CASSGRDPRRVEKLFF. This sequence joins TRBV4-2 and TRBJ1-4; no clear D gene. This CDR3 is 16 amino acids long. Trimming removed 5 bases at V and 8 bases at J, with 21 bases between. Germline values: CDR1 LGHNA, CDR2 YNFKEQ.

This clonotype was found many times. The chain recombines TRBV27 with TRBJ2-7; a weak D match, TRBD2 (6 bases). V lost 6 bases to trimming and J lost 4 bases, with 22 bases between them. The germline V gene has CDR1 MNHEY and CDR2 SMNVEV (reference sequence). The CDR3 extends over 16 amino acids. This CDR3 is CASSLRPTGLHYEQYF. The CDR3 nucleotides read TGTGCCAGCAGCCTCCGTCCCACGGGACTCCATTACGAGCAGTACTTC.

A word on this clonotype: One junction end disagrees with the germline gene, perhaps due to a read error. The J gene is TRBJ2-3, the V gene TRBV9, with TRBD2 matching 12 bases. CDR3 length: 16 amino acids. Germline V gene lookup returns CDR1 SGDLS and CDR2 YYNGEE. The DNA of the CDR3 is TGTGCCAGCAGCGAGACTAGCGGGGGAGGCACAGATATGCAGTATTTT. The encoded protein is CASSETSGGGTDMQYF.